A single sample gave rise to the 17 T cell receptor beta chains below, sequenced in a study of blood T cell repertoires in COVID-19. This table comes from immunoSEQ multiplex PCR, and its TCRdb copy is limited to in-frame clones, with some not included. The sample contains about 100,000 clones, around 87% of which appear only once. What was sequenced was peripheral blood. All receptors derive from a human donor in a cohort sampled during active COVID-19.

The V and J genes are TRBV5-6 and TRBJ2-5, with D tentatively TRBD2 (6 bases). V was pared by 3 bases and J by 4 bases, with 22 bases between. Germline V gene lookup returns CDR1 SGHDT and CDR2 YYEEEE. The CDR3 runs 17 residues. As DNA, the CDR3 is TGTGCCAGCAGCTACCAATATGGGAGGAATGGAGGAGAGACCCAGTACTTC. Translated: CASSYQYGRNGGETQYF.

The chain employs TRBV20-1 and TRBJ2-7; 11 bases are a match to TRBD2. The CDR3 covers 17 residues. The germline CDR1 and CDR2 sequences are DFQATT and SNEGSKA (reference sequence). J lost 3 bases, V lost 3 bases, and 13 bases had no gene match. The CDR3 loop reads CSASGGVAGGRSYEQYF. The CDR3 coding sequence is TGCAGTGCTAGTGGGGGGGTAGCGGGAGGGCGGAGCTACGAGCAGTACTTC.

The CDR3 spells CASSLDRNEQFF. Here the CDR3 DNA reads TGTGCCAGCAGTTTAGATAGAAATGAGCAGTTCTTC. J is TRBJ2-1 and V is TRBV12-3 or TRBV12-4; D call uncertain. This CDR3 has 12 residues. V lost 1 base and J lost 7, with 5 bases in between.

In this sample, this clone turned up once. The chain couples TRBV7-8 to TRBJ1-4; D call uncertain. The ends were cut back, 1 base at V and 7 bases at J, with 10 bases in the middle. Germline CDR1 and CDR2: SGHVS and FQNEAQ. The CDR3 totals 14 residues. The CDR3 DNA reads as TGTGCCAGCAGCTTAGGCCTAAACAGTGAAAAACTGTTTTTT. The encoded protein is CASSLGLNSEKLFF.

V gene TRBV4-1 combines with J gene TRBJ2-3; perhaps TRBD1 as D (6 bases). The CDR3 runs 16 residues. The V and J ends lost 0 bases and 5 bases respectively, with 15 bases between them. CDR1 is MGHRA, CDR2 YSYEKL, per germline. The CDR3 DNA is TGCGCCAGCAGCCAAGAGGGGGCAGGGGCTGGAGATACGCAGTATTTT. As protein: CASSQEGAGAGDTQYF.

As DNA, the CDR3 is TGTGCCAGCACCCAGACAGGAGCTTCCTACGAGCAGTACTTC. Translated: CASTQTGASYEQYF. The chain recombines TRBV6-5 with TRBJ2-7; D might be TRBD1 (6 bases). The CDR3 runs 14 residues. The V end was cut by 7 bases, the J end by 1 base, with 14 bases between. The germline gives CDR1 MNHEY, CDR2 SVGAGI.

The chain has TRBV19 and TRBJ1-2; unclear D gene. Trimming cost V 2 bases and J 3 bases, with 4 bases left between them. The V gene's germline CDR1 is LNHDA and CDR2 SQIVND (reference sequence). This CDR3 region has 12 residues. DNA of the CDR3: TGTGCCAGTAGTATAAGCGACTATGGCTACACCTTC. Its translation: CASSISDYGYTF. Variable domain in full (rest from reference TRBV19 and TRBJ1-2): DGGITQSPKYLFRKEGQNVTLSCEQNLNHDAMYWYRQDPGQGLRLIYYSQIVNDFQKGDIAEGYSVSREKKESFPLTVTSAQKNPTAFYLCASSISDYGYTFGSGTRLTVV.

The J gene is TRBJ2-3, the V gene TRBV5-1; 7 bases match TRBD1. Germline values: CDR1 SGHRS, CDR2 YFSETQ. CDR3 size: 16 residues. The trim removed 3 bases at V and 1 base at J, leaving 8 bases unmatched. This chain's CDR3 is CASSSKDRVGTDTQYF. CDR3 bases: TGCGCCAGCAGCTCGAAAGACAGGGTGGGCACAGATACGCAGTATTTT.

The V and J genes are TRBV6-5 and TRBJ2-5; maybe TRBD1 (6 bases). Germline V gene sequence: CDR1 MNHEY, CDR2 SVGAGI. There are 12 residues in the CDR3. Trimming took 6 bases from V and 4 from J, leaving 9 bases between them. This CDR3 is CASRQGLETQYF. The CDR3 region has the DNA TGTGCCAGCAGACAGGGCTTAGAGACCCAGTACTTC.

The CDR3 region has the DNA TGTGCCAGCAGCCCACAGACAGGTTCGGCCGAGCAGTACTTC. Encoded protein: CASSPQTGSAEQYF. The V and J genes are TRBV7-3 and TRBJ2-7, with TRBD1 as a possible D gene (6 bases). V lost 5 bases and J lost 6, with 17 bases in between. CDR1 and CDR2 (germline): SGHTA, FQGTGA. The CDR3 loop spans 14 amino acids.

The chain recombines TRBV6-2 or TRBV6-3 with TRBJ2-3, with TRBD2 identical over 8 bases. The germline V gene has CDR1 MNHEY and CDR2 SVGEGT. This CDR3 spans 15 amino acids. V lost 4 bases and J lost 4; bases outside the gene matches: 7. As DNA, the CDR3 is TGTGCCAGCAGTTTTCGCGGGAGGCTCGCAGATACGCAGTATTTT. This translates into CASSFRGRLADTQYF.

In its sample, this clone was seen once. The chain couples TRBV4-3 to TRBJ2-5, with TRBD2 matching 7 bases. V gave up 1 base and J gave up 1 base; unmatched junction bases: 6. Per germline, CDR1 LGHNA and CDR2 YSLEER. This CDR3 spans 16 amino acids. CDR3 in amino acids: CASSQVLGGPQETQYF. In nucleotides, the CDR3 is TGCGCCAGCAGCCAAGTCTTGGGAGGGCCCCAAGAGACCCAGTACTTC.

The gene calls are TRBV5-4 and TRBJ2-7, with a possible D match to TRBD2 (7 bases). The CDR3 has 14 amino acids. Germline CDR1 and CDR2: SGHNT and YYREEE (reference sequence). Trimming shortened V by 2 bases and J by 5 bases, and 14 bases separated the two germline ends. This chain's CDR3 is CASSFRGGGDEQYF. The CDR3 DNA sequence: TGTGCCAGCAGCTTTCGTGGGGGGGGCGACGAGCAGTACTTC.

V is TRBV4-2 and J is TRBJ2-5; D is possibly TRBD1 (5 bases). V lost 0 bases and J lost 5, with 10 bases in between. Germline loops: CDR1 LGHNA, CDR2 YNFKEQ. CDR3 length: 14 residues. CDR3 in amino acids: CASSQDRAGETQYF. CDR3 DNA sequence: TGTGCCAGCAGCCAAGATCGGGCAGGGGAGACCCAGTACTTC.

The V and J genes are TRBV27 and TRBJ1-2, with 10 bases matching TRBD1. With 6 bases clipped from V and 7 bases from J, the junction kept 8 bases outside the gene matches. This CDR3 is built from 14 residues. Germline loops: CDR1 MNHEY, CDR2 SMNVEV (reference sequence). CDR3 in DNA: TGTGCCAGCAGCACACAGACAGGGGGCGCTGGCTACACCTTC. It codes for CASSTQTGGAGYTF.

V usage is TRBV24-1 and J usage is TRBJ2-7; 7 bases map to TRBD2. There are 16 residues in the CDR3. With 1 base clipped from V and 5 bases from J, the junction kept 10 bases outside the gene matches. Germline values: CDR1 KGHDR, CDR2 SFDVKD. CDR3: CATSDLLDGRQDEQYF. The DNA of the CDR3 is TGTGCCACCAGTGATTTACTAGACGGGAGGCAGGACGAGCAGTACTTC.

This rearrangement joins TRBV28 to TRBJ1-4, with 8 bases that match TRBD1. The trim removed 5 bases at V and 3 bases at J, leaving 5 bases unmatched. The CDR3 covers 15 residues. Germline V lookup: CDR1 MDHEN, CDR2 SYDVKM. The CDR3 spells CASSISTGANEKLFF. The DNA of the CDR3 is TGTGCCAGCAGTATCTCGACAGGGGCTAATGAAAAACTGTTTTTT.